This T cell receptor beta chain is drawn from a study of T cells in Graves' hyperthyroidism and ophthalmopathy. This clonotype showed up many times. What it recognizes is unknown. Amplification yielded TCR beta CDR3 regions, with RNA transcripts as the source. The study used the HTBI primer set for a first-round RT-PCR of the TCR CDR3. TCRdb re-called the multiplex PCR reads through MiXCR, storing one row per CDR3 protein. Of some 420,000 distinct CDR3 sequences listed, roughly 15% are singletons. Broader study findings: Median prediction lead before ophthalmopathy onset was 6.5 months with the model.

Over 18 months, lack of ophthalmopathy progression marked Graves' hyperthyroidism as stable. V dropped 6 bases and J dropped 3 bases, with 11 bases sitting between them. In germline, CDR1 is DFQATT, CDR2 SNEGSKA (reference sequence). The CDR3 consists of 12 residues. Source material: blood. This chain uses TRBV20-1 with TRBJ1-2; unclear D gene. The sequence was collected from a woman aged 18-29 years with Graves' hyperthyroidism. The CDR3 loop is CSAKGRDYGYTF. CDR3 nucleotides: TGCAGTGCCAAGGGTAGGGACTATGGCTACACCTTC.